This T cell receptor beta chain was sequenced during a study of immune heterogeneity within non-small cell lung tumors. Study-wide background: Histology included several squamous cell carcinomas, over 8 non-squamous carcinomas and 1 unspecified tumor.

Details on this clonotype: The antigen is undetermined.

Template material for each sample was 550 to 700 ng of bulk tumor genomic DNA. The authors collected several far-apart biopsies from each primary tumor during surgery. Samples came from untreated patients having curative surgery for newly diagnosed non-small cell lung cancer. Newly diagnosed patients with non-small cell lung cancer who were having surgery with curative intent served as donors. Using 32 V and 13 J primers, multiplex PCR amplified TCR beta CDR3. Via MiXCR, TCRdb re-called the multiplex PCR reads, giving one row per CDR3 protein. The sample holds more than 3,000 distinct CDR3 sequences, 40% to 55% seen once. The length of the CDR3 is 15 residues. V lost 5 bases to trimming and J lost 10 bases, with 21 bases between them. Germline values: CDR1 SNHLY, CDR2 FYNNEI. Broader study findings: Locally, T-cell clonality showed a moderate but significant correlation with tumor mutational burden measured at the same site (R roughly 0.3). Identical dominant CDR3 beta clonotypes spanned tumor sites within a patient, beside site-unique high-frequency clones.

This clonotype was obtained from a man in his sixties with non-small cell lung cancer. The gene calls are TRBV2 and TRBJ2-1; D gene ambiguous. Sequences were obtained from lung tumor tissue. The CDR3 here is CASSTGDLPPTEQFF. The CDR3 DNA reads TGTGCCAGCAGTACTGGAGACTTACCACCAACCGAGCAGTTCTTC.